One and the same sample provided the 27 T cell receptor beta chains below, sequenced in a study of blood T cell repertoires in COVID-19. Clones were read by immunoSEQ multiplex PCR, and TCRdb kept only the in-frame ones, dropping some. The sample has 140,000 to 150,000 clones; approximately 82% are singletons. The source material was peripheral blood. These TCRs come from a man aged 55-75 years with active or convalescent COVID-19.

This chain joins TRBV27 and TRBJ1-4, with TRBD1 matching 9 bases. This CDR3 has 13 amino acids. V trimming: 8 bases; J trimming: 9 bases; junction bases outside the gene matches: 7. Germline loops: CDR1 MNHEY, CDR2 SMNVEV (reference sequence). CDR3 loop: CASRETGGKKLFF. Written as DNA, the CDR3 is TGTGCCAGCCGGGAGACAGGGGGGAAAAAACTGTTTTTT.

This clone appeared once. The V and J genes are TRBV11-3 and TRBJ1-1; D not resolved. Germline CDR1 reads SGHNT; CDR2 reads YENEEA. V shed 0 bases and J shed 1 base, with 12 bases lying between them. The CDR3 sequence is 16 residues long. In DNA form, the CDR3 reads TGTGCCAGCAGCTTAGATCTGTCGGGTAAGAACACTGAAGCTTTCTTT. This sequence encodes CASSLDLSGKNTEAFF.

This clone was seen a single time. The chain links TRBV9 to TRBJ2-2; 9 bases match TRBD2. V was pared by 3 bases and J by 0 bases, with 3 bases of the junction left unmatched. There are 16 residues in the CDR3. Germline V lookup: CDR1 SGDLS, CDR2 YYNGEE. The CDR3 sequence: CASSARLAANTGELFF. CDR3 bases: TGTGCCAGCAGCGCAAGACTAGCGGCGAACACCGGGGAGCTGTTTTTT.

This chain joins TRBV19 and TRBJ1-5, with D perhaps matching TRBD1 (6 bases). Germline loops: CDR1 LNHDA, CDR2 SQIVND (reference sequence). The CDR3 spans 14 residues. The V end lost 7 bases, the J end lost 0 bases, and 10 bases lay between the germline ends. The CDR3 loop reads CASNQGNSNQPQHF. The DNA of the CDR3 is TGTGCCAGTAATCAGGGGAATAGCAATCAGCCCCAGCATTTT. Supplemented by reference TRBV19 and TRBJ1-5, the full variable domain reads DGGITQSPKYLFRKEGQNVTLSCEQNLNHDAMYWYRQDPGQGLRLIYYSQIVNDFQKGDIAEGYSVSREKKESFPLTVTSAQKNPTAFYLCASNQGNSNQPQHFGDGTRLSIL.

J is TRBJ2-7 and V is TRBV11-3, with D possibly matching TRBD1 (7 bases). The CDR3 totals 13 residues. The germline V and J ends were trimmed by 5 bases and 1 base, with 9 bases remaining between them. Germline V CDR1 and CDR2: SGHNT, YENEEA. Written as DNA, the CDR3 is TGTGCCAGCAGCCCAGGGGGGTCCTACGAGCAGTACGTC. This translates into CASSPGGSYEQYV.

The chain combines TRBV14 with TRBJ2-3; a weak D match, TRBD2 (5 bases). CDR3 length: 15 amino acids. V was cut by 1 base and J by 3 bases, with 11 bases left in between. Germline values: CDR1 SGHDN, CDR2 FVKESK. CDR3 region: CASSQVGRETDTQYF. DNA of the CDR3: TGTGCCAGCAGCCAAGTGGGGAGAGAGACAGATACGCAGTATTTT.

This chain joins TRBV6-5 and TRBJ2-2; D possibly corresponds to TRBD2 (5 bases). The CDR3 consists of 14 residues. The ends were cut back, 4 bases at V and 1 base at J, with 7 bases in the middle. CDR1 and CDR2 from the germline V gene are MNHEY and SVGAGI. This CDR3 is CASSSGMNTGELFF. The CDR3 bases are TGTGCCAGCAGTTCCGGGATGAACACCGGGGAGCTGTTTTTT.

The chain has TRBV6-2 or TRBV6-3 and TRBJ2-1, with 15 bases matching TRBD2. Germline CDR1 and CDR2: MNHEY and SVGEGT. J lost 4 bases, V lost 0 bases, and 7 bases had no gene match. CDR3 size: 19 residues. The CDR3 loop is CASSYSIGLAGGPYNEQFF. CDR3 coding DNA: TGTGCCAGCAGTTACTCGATTGGACTAGCGGGGGGGCCATACAATGAGCAGTTCTTC.

The V gene is TRBV6-4, the J gene TRBJ2-1; D may be TRBD2 (5 bases). Germline values: CDR1 MRHNA, CDR2 SNTAGT. The CDR3 loop spans 14 amino acids. Trimming shortened V by 6 bases and J by 5 bases, and 14 bases separated the two germline ends. The CDR3 is CASSLARENNEQFF. CDR3 DNA: TGTGCCAGCAGCTTAGCCCGGGAAAACAATGAGCAGTTCTTC.

This sequence joins TRBV12-3 or TRBV12-4 and TRBJ1-2, with D hard to call. CDR3 length: 13 amino acids. Trimming took 6 bases from V and 5 from J, leaving 13 bases between them. CDR3 in amino acids: CASSRSSGYGYTF. The CDR3 region has the DNA TGTGCCAGCAGCCGCTCGAGCGGGTATGGCTACACCTTC.

The chain is built from TRBV19 and TRBJ1-1, with D perhaps TRBD1 (5 bases). The V end was cut by 4 bases, the J end by 5 bases, with 17 bases between. The CDR3 sequence is 15 residues long. Looked up from germline, CDR1 is LNHDA and CDR2 is SQIVND (reference sequence). The CDR3 nucleotides read TGTGCCAGTAGTACTTCGGACACCCTCGGGACTGAAGCTTTCTTT. It is translated as CASSTSDTLGTEAFF. The variable domain in full, with the rest retrieved from reference TRBV19 and TRBJ1-1, is DGGITQSPKYLFRKEGQNVTLSCEQNLNHDAMYWYRQDPGQGLRLIYYSQIVNDFQKGDIAEGYSVSREKKESFPLTVTSAQKNPTAFYLCASSTSDTLGTEAFFGQGTRLTVV.

The V and J genes are TRBV11-2 and TRBJ2-7; D may be TRBD1 (5 bases). CDR3 length equals 13 residues. V lost 0 bases to trimming and J lost 7 bases, with 10 bases between them. The germline V gene encodes CDR1 SGHAT and CDR2 FQNNGV. As DNA, the CDR3 is TGTGCCAGCAGCTTAGATCGACAGCAAGAGCAGTACTTC. It is translated as CASSLDRQQEQYF.

This sequence joins TRBV4-3 and TRBJ1-2; 11 bases are shared with TRBD1. Trimming removed 3 bases from V and 6 bases from J; junction bases left unmatched: 9. CDR3 length equals 16 residues. Germline lookup yields CDR1 LGHNA and CDR2 YSLEER. CDR3 sequence reads: CASSHQGDRGGNGYTF. In nucleotides, the CDR3 is TGCGCCAGCAGCCACCAAGGGGACAGGGGGGGAAATGGCTACACCTTC.

CDR3 nucleotides: TGCGCCAGCAGCCAATTGACAGGTCGAGTTGGTGAAGCTTTCTTT. The encoded protein is CASSQLTGRVGEAFF. V usage is TRBV4-3 and J usage is TRBJ1-1; tentative D call: TRBD1 (6 bases). V was shortened by 2 bases and J by 7 bases, with 17 bases between the two germline ends. CDR3 length: 15 amino acids. Germline lookup yields CDR1 LGHNA and CDR2 YSLEER.

This chain uses TRBV5-6 with TRBJ1-6; maybe TRBD1 (5 bases). The CDR3 has 15 residues. Germline values: CDR1 SGHDT, CDR2 YYEEEE. The germline V and J ends were trimmed by 4 bases and 7 bases, with 15 bases remaining between them. CDR3 residues: CASSARGATNSPLHF. For the CDR3, the DNA is TGTGCCAGCAGCGCGCGTGGGGCGACGAATTCACCCCTCCACTTT. The whole variable domain, remainder taken from reference TRBV5-6 and TRBJ1-6, is DAGVTQSPTHLIKTRGQQVTLRCSPKSGHDTVSWYQQALGQGPQFIFQYYEEEERQRGNFPDRFSGHQFPNYSSELNVNALLLGDSALYLCASSARGATNSPLHFGNGTRLTVT.

The J gene is TRBJ2-1, the V gene TRBV27; 10 positions agree with TRBD2. Germline V gene sequence: CDR1 MNHEY, CDR2 SMNVEV (reference sequence). The V and J ends lost 1 base and 3 bases, in that order; junction bases with no gene match: 3. The CDR3 length is 16 residues. CDR3 loop: CASSLFLAGGYNEQFF. CDR3 DNA: TGTGCCAGCAGTTTATTTTTAGCGGGGGGCTACAATGAGCAGTTCTTC.

A few counts support this clone. V gene TRBV3-1 (or the pseudogene TRBV3-2) combines with J gene TRBJ2-7; 10 bases align to TRBD2. The CDR3 has 17 amino acids. The germline gives CDR1 LGHDT, CDR2 YNNKEL (reference sequence). V lost 0 bases, J lost 1 base, and 6 bases stayed unmatched. CDR3 in amino acids: CASSQDPSGGRSYEQYF. CDR3 bases: TGTGCCAGCAGCCAAGATCCTAGCGGGGGAAGATCCTACGAGCAGTACTTC.

The chain links TRBV6-5 to TRBJ1-5, with D hard to call. V lost 0 bases and J lost 7, with 10 bases in between. The germline gives CDR1 MNHEY, CDR2 SVGAGI. There are 14 residues in the CDR3. The CDR3 spells CASSYSGTGQPQHF. CDR3 DNA sequence: TGTGCCAGCAGTTACTCGGGAACGGGGCAGCCCCAGCATTTT.

The chain carries TRBV7-9 and TRBJ1-5; the match to TRBD1 covers 9 bases. The CDR3 extends over 15 amino acids. With V trimmed by 3 bases and J by 4 bases, 4 bases remained unmatched. Germline V gives CDR1 SEHNR, CDR2 FQNEAQ (reference sequence). The CDR3: CASSLGTGRNQPQHF. Written as DNA, the CDR3 is TGTGCCAGCAGCTTGGGGACAGGGAGGAATCAGCCCCAGCATTTT.

The CDR3 DNA follows: TGTGCCTGGAGGGAGAACTACGAGCAGTACTTC. Its protein is CAWRENYEQYF. This chain connects TRBV30 to TRBJ2-7; D is undetermined. This CDR3 is built from 11 residues. Trimming stripped 3 bases from V and 3 bases from J, with 6 bases between. The germline V gene encodes CDR1 GTSNPN and CDR2 SVGIG (reference sequence).

This clone has a handful of counts. The genes are TRBV27 and TRBJ1-5; 7 bases line up with TRBD1. The germline gives CDR1 MNHEY, CDR2 SMNVEV (reference sequence). Germline trimming cut 0 bases from V and 4 bases from J; bases unmatched to any gene: 12. This CDR3 has 18 residues. The CDR3 is CASSLSAPFAGGNQPQHF. The CDR3 bases are TGTGCCAGCAGTTTATCGGCCCCATTCGCAGGGGGAAATCAGCCCCAGCATTTT.

The CDR3 reads CASSSTTGGISYEQYF. In DNA form, the CDR3 reads TGCGCCAGCAGCTCGACAACAGGGGGGATCTCCTACGAGCAGTACTTC. The chain is built from TRBV5-1 and TRBJ2-7; 8 bases line up with TRBD1. CDR1 is SGHRS and CDR2 is YFSETQ in the germline V gene. The ends lost 3 bases at V and 0 bases at J; junction bases unmatched: 8. The CDR3 is made up of 16 amino acids.

The chain recombines TRBV7-2 with TRBJ1-1, with no clear D. The CDR3 runs to 13 residues. The V gene lost 5 bases and the J gene lost 5 bases, with 12 bases spanning the gap. Germline CDR1 is SGHTA and CDR2 is FQGNSA. CDR3 residues: CASSPREGTEAFF. Here the CDR3 DNA reads TGTGCCAGCAGCCCCCGGGAGGGAACTGAAGCTTTCTTT.

Comment on this clone: One junction end does not reproduce the germline sequence, and a read error may be involved. This chain joins TRBV7-2 and TRBJ1-2; possibly TRBD1 for D (6 bases). Germline CDR1 reads SGHTA; CDR2 reads FQGNSA. The CDR3 length is 15 residues. CDR3 in DNA: TGTGCCAGCAGCTCCGCGGGGGGCAGGGTTGGGGCTTTCCCCTTC. It is translated as CASSSAGGRVGAFPF.

In this sample, this clone turned up a few times. The V call is TRBV4-1, the J call TRBJ1-2, with a possible D match to TRBD1 (5 bases). The CDR3 spans 18 residues. With 1 base removed from V and 5 bases from J, the gap between germline ends came to 23 bases. Germline V gene sequence: CDR1 MGHRA, CDR2 YSYEKL. The CDR3 spells CASSQVLVREILEYGYTF. The DNA for the CDR3 is TGCGCCAGCAGCCAAGTTCTGGTCAGGGAAATTTTGGAATATGGCTACACCTTC.

The rearrangement links TRBV10-1 to TRBJ2-2, with 12 bases that match TRBD2. Germline V gene sequence: CDR1 WNHNN, CDR2 SYGVQD (reference sequence). V shed 2 bases, J shed 4 bases, and the junction held 8 bases outside the gene matches. This CDR3 has 18 amino acids. The CDR3 loop is CASSERLAGGPGTGELFF. The CDR3 region has the DNA TGCGCCAGCAGTGAGAGGCTAGCGGGGGGGCCTGGCACCGGGGAGCTGTTTTTT.

V usage is TRBV19 and J usage is TRBJ2-3; 9 positions agree with TRBD2. Germline CDR1 reads LNHDA; CDR2 reads SQIVND (reference sequence). CDR3 size: 16 residues. Germline trimming cut 4 bases from V and 2 bases from J; bases unmatched to any gene: 7. The CDR3 region is CASSTRLAESTDTQYF. DNA of the CDR3: TGTGCCAGTAGTACCCGACTAGCGGAATCCACAGATACGCAGTATTTT.